What follows are 6 T cell receptor beta chains derived from one specimen sequenced in a study of T cells in Graves' hyperthyroidism and ophthalmopathy. There were TCR beta CDR3 regions amplified from RNA transcripts. TCR CDR3 underwent first-round RT-PCR with the HTBI primer set. MiXCR was run by TCRdb on the multiplex PCR reads, yielding one entry per CDR3 protein. The table has hundreds of thousands of distinct CDR3 sequences, 14% to 15% seen once. The sample comprised blood. The source is a man aged 18 to 35 with Graves' ophthalmopathy.

This clonotype was counted many times. This chain joins TRBV18 and TRBJ2-7; tentatively, D is TRBD1 or TRBD2 (5 bases each). Germline CDR1 and CDR2: KGHSH and LQKENI. The CDR3 consists of 13 residues. The V and J ends lost 8 bases and 4 bases respectively, with 15 bases between them. The CDR3 DNA follows: TGTGCCAGCGCCGCCGGGGCTGGATACGAGCAGTACTTC. It specifies CASAAGAGYEQYF.

The sample holds many counts of this clonotype. The rearrangement joins TRBV7-2 to TRBJ2-3, with a tentative D call TRBD2 (7 bases). The germline V gene has CDR1 SGHTA and CDR2 FQGNSA. The CDR3 has 14 residues. V gave up 5 bases and J gave up 6 bases, with 15 bases separating them. Here the CDR3 reads CASSVGGASDTQYF. The CDR3 region has the DNA TGTGCCAGCAGCGTTGGGGGGGCCTCTGATACGCAGTATTTT. Filled out from reference TRBV7-2 and TRBJ2-3, the complete variable domain reads GAGVSQSPSNKVTEKGKDVELRCDPISGHTALYWYRQSLGQGLEFLIYFQGNSAPDKSGLPSDRFSAERTGGSVSTLTIQRTQQEDSAVYLCASSVGGASDTQYFGPGTRLTVL.

This chain uses TRBV7-3 with TRBJ1-1; the D gene is possibly TRBD1 (5 bases). CDR1 is SGHTA and CDR2 is FQGTGA in the germline V gene. This CDR3 comprises 16 residues. Trimming removed 0 bases at V and 0 bases at J, with 11 bases between. The DNA of the CDR3 is TGTGCCAGCAGCTTAACGCCGGGACTCCTGAACACTGAAGCTTTCTTT. It is translated as CASSLTPGLLNTEAFF.

This clonotype was seen more than once but under ten times. DNA for the CDR3: TGTGCCAGCAGCTTACACGACAGACAGAGCTCCTATAATTCACCCCTCCACTTT. Its protein product is CASSLHDRQSSYNSPLHF. V is TRBV7-3 and J is TRBJ1-6; D is perhaps TRBD1 (5 bases). The CDR3 is 18 residues long. CDR1 is SGHTA and CDR2 is FQGTGA in the germline V gene. V was trimmed by 2 bases and J by 0 bases, leaving 14 bases between them.

Ten or more counts support this clonotype. This rearrangement joins TRBV9 to TRBJ2-3; TRBD2 agrees at 9 bases. V lost 2 bases to trimming and J lost 2 bases; unmatched junction nucleotides: 3. Germline V gene lookup returns CDR1 SGDLS and CDR2 YYNGEE. The CDR3 is 15 amino acids. The CDR3 bases are TGTGCCAGCAGCGTTAGCGGGGGACCCACAGATACGCAGTATTTT. It codes for CASSVSGGPTDTQYF. Supplemented by reference TRBV9 and TRBJ2-3, the full variable domain reads DSGVTQTPKHLITATGQRVTLRCSPRSGDLSVYWYQQSLDQGLQFLIQYYNGEERAKGNILERFSAQQFPDLHSELNLSSLELGDSALYFCASSVSGGPTDTQYFGPGTRLTVL.

A few counts support this clonotype. The CDR3 is CASSIVGHSNQPQHF. CDR3 coding DNA: TGTGCCAGTAGTATCGTGGGGCATAGCAATCAGCCCCAGCATTTT. The chain has TRBV19 and TRBJ1-5, with D possibly being TRBD1 (5 bases). The V and J ends lost 3 bases and 0 bases respectively, with 9 bases between them. Germline CDR1 is LNHDA and CDR2 is SQIVND (reference sequence). The length of the CDR3 is 15 residues.